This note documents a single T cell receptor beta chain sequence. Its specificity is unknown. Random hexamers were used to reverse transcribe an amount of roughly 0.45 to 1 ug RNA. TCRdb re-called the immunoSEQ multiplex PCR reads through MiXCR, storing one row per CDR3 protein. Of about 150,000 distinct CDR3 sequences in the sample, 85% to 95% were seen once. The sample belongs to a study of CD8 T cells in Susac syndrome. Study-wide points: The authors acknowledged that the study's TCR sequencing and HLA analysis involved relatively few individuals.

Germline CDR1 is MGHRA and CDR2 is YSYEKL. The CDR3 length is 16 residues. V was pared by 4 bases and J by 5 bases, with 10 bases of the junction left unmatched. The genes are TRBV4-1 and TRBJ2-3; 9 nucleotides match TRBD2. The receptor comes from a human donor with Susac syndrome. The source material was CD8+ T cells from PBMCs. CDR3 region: CASSRLAGAEEDTQYF. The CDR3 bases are TGCGCCAGCAGCCGTTTAGCGGGAGCCGAGGAAGATACGCAGTATTTT.